The 20 T cell receptor beta chains below were found in one sample sequenced in a study of PD-1 blockade in classical Hodgkin lymphoma. All the patients suffered relapse after autologous stem cell transplantation, and brentuximab vedotin exposure differed. TCRdb's table, derived via immunoSEQ multiplex PCR, lists solely in-frame clones and lacks some. Of about 18,000 clones listed, around 86% are singletons. Sample: peripheral blood mononuclear cells (PBMCs), taken at baseline. The receptors come from a human donor with classical Hodgkin lymphoma.

The CDR3 loop is CAIRRTSSSYNEQFF. DNA for the CDR3: TGTGCCATCAGACGGACTAGCTCCTCCTACAATGAGCAGTTCTTC. The J gene is TRBJ2-1, the V gene TRBV10-3; 8 positions match TRBD2. CDR1 ENHRY and CDR2 SYGVKD come from the germline V gene. This CDR3 is built from 15 residues. V was clipped by 6 bases and J by 0 bases; unmatched bases: 4.

Concerning this clone itself: Different DNA sequences within this sample yield the same CDR3. This rearrangement joins TRBV10-1 to TRBJ2-5; D is undetermined. CDR3 length: 13 residues. V lost 0 bases and J lost 4, with 6 bases in between. Per germline, CDR1 WNHNN and CDR2 SYGVQD (reference sequence). CDR3 sequence reads: CASSESGGETQYF. As DNA, the CDR3 is TGCGCCAGCAGTGAGTCGGGCGGAGAGACCCAGTACTTC.

The chain joins TRBV6-5 to TRBJ1-1; TRBD1 matches at 9 bases. This CDR3 spans 15 amino acids. Germline V gives CDR1 MNHEY, CDR2 SVGAGI. The trim removed 2 bases at V and 5 bases at J, leaving 6 bases unmatched. In DNA, the CDR3 is TGTGCCAGCAGTTACATCCGGGACAGGGCTACTGAAGCTTTCTTT. Encoded protein: CASSYIRDRATEAFF.

This chain uses TRBV19 with TRBJ1-3; perhaps TRBD1 as D (6 bases). V was pared by 5 bases and J by 0 bases, with 14 bases between. Per the germline V gene, CDR1 is LNHDA and CDR2 is SQIVND (reference sequence). This CDR3 spans 16 amino acids. CDR3 sequence: CASSGQGRLSGNTIYF. CDR3 coding DNA: TGTGCCAGTAGTGGGCAGGGGAGGCTCTCTGGAAACACCATATATTTT.

V usage is TRBV7-9 and J usage is TRBJ2-4; D gene uncertain. V was shortened by 5 bases and J by 7 bases, with 18 bases between the two germline ends. Germline CDR1 SEHNR, CDR2 FQNEAQ (reference sequence). This CDR3 region has 15 residues. CDR3 residues: CASSQHNGPGNIQYF. Here the CDR3 DNA reads TGTGCCAGCAGCCAGCATAATGGGCCGGGTAACATTCAGTACTTC. Complete variable domain (other parts from reference TRBV7-9 and TRBJ2-4): DTGVSQNPRHKITKRGQNVTFRCDPISEHNRLYWYRQTLGQGPEFLTYFQNEAQLEKSRLLSDRFSAERPKGSFSTLEIQRTEQGDSAMYLCASSQHNGPGNIQYFGAGTRLSVL.

A few counts support this clone. The rearrangement uses TRBV5-4 and TRBJ2-5; perhaps TRBD1 as D (6 bases). Per germline, CDR1 SGHNT and CDR2 YYREEE (reference sequence). Trimming removed 4 bases at V and 3 bases at J, with 16 bases between. The CDR3 contains 15 residues. The CDR3 nucleotides are TGTGCCAGCAGCAAGGTACAGGGAAATGAAGAGACCCAGTACTTC. It codes for CASSKVQGNEETQYF.

This chain links TRBV7-8 with TRBJ1-1, with D hard to call. Germline CDR1 and CDR2: SGHVS and FQNEAQ. The germline V and J ends were trimmed by 1 base and 0 bases, with 15 bases remaining between them. CDR3 size: 17 residues. This chain's CDR3 is CASSLEMVVSMNTEAFF. The DNA for the CDR3 is TGTGCCAGCAGCTTAGAGATGGTTGTCAGCATGAACACTGAAGCTTTCTTT.

This chain links TRBV7-3 with TRBJ2-3; D might be TRBD1 (6 bases). CDR3 size: 15 residues. Germline-derived CDR1 and CDR2 are SGHTA and FQGTGA. V was trimmed by 5 bases and J by 1 base, leaving 13 bases between them. The CDR3 nucleotides read TGTGCCAGCAGCCGGACCGGACAGCGCACAGATACGCAGTATTTT. It encodes CASSRTGQRTDTQYF.

The V call is TRBV7-9, the J call TRBJ1-4, with 8 positions matching TRBD1. The CDR3 sequence is 17 residues long. Germline V gene lookup returns CDR1 SEHNR and CDR2 FQNEAQ (reference sequence). J gave up 1 base and V 1 base, and 5 bases lay outside the gene matches. For the CDR3, the DNA is TGTGCCAGCAGCTTAGGATGGACAGGGATAACTAATGAAAAACTGTTTTTT. Its protein is CASSLGWTGITNEKLFF.

A note on this clone: Compared with germline, one end of the junction differs, possibly owing to a read error. The chain has TRBV11-3 and TRBJ2-6; the D is unclear. The CDR3 consists of 15 residues. Per germline, CDR1 SGHNT and CDR2 YENEEA. CDR3 amino acids: CASSPWCDLDKVGPF. CDR3 sequence (DNA): TGTGCCAGCAGCCCGTGGTGCGATCTCGACAAAGTCGGGCCTTTC.

J is TRBJ1-6 and V is TRBV18, with 9 bases fitting TRBD1. V gave up 5 bases and J gave up 11 bases; unmatched junction bases: 7. The germline gives CDR1 KGHSH, CDR2 LQKENI. The CDR3 extends over 14 amino acids. For the CDR3, the DNA is TGTGCCAGCTCATCCGGGACAGGGAATACACCCCTCCACTTT. Its protein product is CASSSGTGNTPLHF. The full variable domain, rest sourced from reference TRBV18 and TRBJ1-6, is NAGVMQNPRHLVRRRGQEARLRCSPMKGHSHVYWYRQLPEEGLKFMVYLQKENIIDESGMPKERFSAEFPKEGPSILRIQQVVRGDSAAYFCASSSGTGNTPLHFGNGTRLTVT.

J is TRBJ1-1 and V is TRBV6-1; D is unclear. The CDR3 runs 14 residues. Trimming cost V 2 bases and J 7 bases, with 14 bases left between them. Germline values: CDR1 MNHNS, CDR2 SASEGT. The CDR3 bases are TGTGCCAGCAGTGAACTTCCGTTGGACCTTGAAGCTTTCTTT. Protein: CASSELPLDLEAFF.

J is TRBJ1-2 and V is TRBV28; D is undetermined. The germline V gene encodes CDR1 MDHEN and CDR2 SYDVKM. This CDR3 spans 11 amino acids. V lost 5 bases, J lost 8 bases, and 9 bases lay in between. The CDR3 reads CASSELTGYTF. The CDR3 DNA follows: TGTGCCAGCAGTGAACTGACCGGCTACACCTTC.

The rearrangement joins TRBV5-1 to TRBJ1-1, with a possible D match to TRBD1 (6 bases). With 1 base removed from V and 0 bases from J, the gap between germline ends came to 13 bases. The CDR3 is made up of 16 amino acids. Germline loops: CDR1 SGHRS, CDR2 YFSETQ. CDR3 protein: CASSLQGRELNTEAFF. The CDR3 DNA is TGCGCCAGCAGCTTGCAGGGGCGAGAGTTGAACACTGAAGCTTTCTTT.

The genes are TRBV6-5 and TRBJ2-2; D gene ambiguous. Between the trimmed V and J ends, which lost 0 bases and 1 base, there was a span of 6 bases. From germline, CDR1 is MNHEY and CDR2 SVGAGI. The CDR3 length is 15 residues. CDR3 in DNA: TGTGCCAGCAGTTACTCGTACGGGAACACCGGGGAGCTGTTTTTT. Encoded protein: CASSYSYGNTGELFF.

This chain links TRBV7-2 with TRBJ2-5; 9 bases fit TRBD2. CDR1 is SGHTA, CDR2 FQGNSA, per germline. This CDR3 is 15 amino acids long. Unmatched junction bases numbered 6, after V lost 1 base and J lost 6 bases. CDR3 region: CASSLDVAGVKTQYF. CDR3 nucleotide sequence: TGTGCCAGCAGCTTAGATGTAGCGGGAGTGAAGACCCAGTACTTC.

The chain carries TRBV29-1 and TRBJ1-1; D ambiguous. With 7 bases removed from V and 4 bases from J, the gap between germline ends came to 7 bases. This CDR3 has 10 amino acids. Germline V gene lookup returns CDR1 SQVTM and CDR2 ANQGSEA. The CDR3 coding sequence is TGCAGCGCTGAGGGCACTGAAGCTTTCTTT. Residues: CSAEGTEAFF.

The chain has TRBV27 and TRBJ1-3; D remains ambiguous. The germline CDR1 and CDR2 sequences are MNHEY and SMNVEV (reference sequence). The CDR3 length is 11 residues. V lost 2 bases and J lost 4, with 0 bases in between. CDR3 region: CASSLGNTIYF. The CDR3 DNA reads as TGTGCCAGCAGTTTAGGAAACACCATATATTTT.

This clone was picked up one time. The chain carries TRBV29-1 and TRBJ2-5; 7 bases map to TRBD1. In germline, CDR1 is SQVTM, CDR2 ANQGSEA. This CDR3 comprises 13 residues. V lost 7 bases, J lost 3 bases, and 8 bases stayed unmatched. The CDR3 sequence is CSAETGKKETQYF. The CDR3 DNA reads TGCAGCGCCGAGACAGGGAAGAAAGAGACCCAGTACTTC.

This chain joins TRBV12-1 and TRBJ1-2; the DNA was not compared with TRBD1, the D call given in the table. TRBV12-1 is noted as a pseudogene. The CDR3 totals 15 residues. The CDR3 loop reads CASSFGDRANYGYTF. The CDR3 coding sequence is TGTGCCAGCAGCTTTGGGGACAGGGCTAACTATGGCTACACCTTC.